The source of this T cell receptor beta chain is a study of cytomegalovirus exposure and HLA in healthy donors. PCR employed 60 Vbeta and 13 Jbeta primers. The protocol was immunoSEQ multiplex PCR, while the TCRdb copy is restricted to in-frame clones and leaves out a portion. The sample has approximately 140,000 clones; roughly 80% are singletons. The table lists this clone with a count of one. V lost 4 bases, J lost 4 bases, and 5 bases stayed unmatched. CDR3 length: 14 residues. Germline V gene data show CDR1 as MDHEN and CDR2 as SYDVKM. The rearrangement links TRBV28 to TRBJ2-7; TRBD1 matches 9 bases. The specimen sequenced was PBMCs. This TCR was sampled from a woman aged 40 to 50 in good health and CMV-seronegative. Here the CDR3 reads CASSSPGQGYEQYF. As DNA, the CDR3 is TGTGCCAGCAGTTCTCCGGGACAGGGTTACGAGCAGTACTTC.